This T cell receptor beta chain was captured in a study of CD4 and CD8 cells across lung adenocarcinoma regions. TCRdb used MiXCR to reprocess the PCR reads, holding one entry per CDR3 protein. This table has more than 9,500 distinct CDR3 sequences, over 45% appearing once. Donors had localized lung adenocarcinoma, a non-small cell lung cancer. The CDR3 loop spans 15 amino acids. Germline CDR1 reads MNHNS; CDR2 reads SASEGT. The TCR sequence derives from a male donor with lung adenocarcinoma. The CD4 and CD8 labels of this study may be unreliable. The chain couples TRBV6-1 to TRBJ2-1; 7 bases are a match to TRBD2. The J call is doubtful: the DNA matches TRBJ2-7 better. Sequenced: CD8+ T cells from the margin of a lung tumor. The CDR3 reads CARGEGASDADTQYF. CDR3 sequence (DNA): TGTGCCAGGGGGGAGGGAGCGAGTGACGCAGATACGCAGTACTTC.